Below, one T cell receptor beta chain is given with its context. No antigen is known for it. The data are from a study of CD8 T cells in ankylosing spondylitis. Whole-study findings and limits: Disease-linked clones were reportedly significantly enriched in matched ankylosing spondylitis synovial fluid. CD8+ cells made up the disease-linked clones, which were relatively rare in peripheral blood.

Trimming took off 5 bases at V and 0 bases at J, with 14 bases between the two ends. The germline gives CDR1 SGHDN, CDR2 FVKESK. The CDR3 extends over 15 amino acids. It was by quantitative 5'-RACE with molecular barcodes that TCR beta libraries were made. TCRdb itself ran the 5' RACE reads through MiXCR, one entry per CDR3 protein. The profile shows roughly 130,000 distinct CDR3 sequences, approximately 13% of them singletons. This clonotype originated in a female donor with ankylosing spondylitis or in good health (not recorded which). Sequencing was done on a sample of blood, either unsorted or a sorted T cell fraction (not recorded which). The chain recombines TRBV14 with TRBJ2-7; TRBD1 is a possible D gene (6 bases). CDR3 amino acids: CASSEGQQISYEQYF. In DNA, the CDR3 is TGTGCCAGCAGCGAAGGACAGCAAATCTCCTACGAGCAGTACTTC.